This T cell receptor beta chain was sequenced for a study of early T cells in non-severe SARS-CoV-2 infection. V shed 7 bases and J 5 bases; nucleotides not matched to a gene: 13. The CDR3 has 14 residues. Germline values: CDR1 SQVTM, CDR2 ANQGSEA. TCRdb analysed the 5' RACE reads with MiXCR anew, one entry per CDR3 protein. The sample has over 35,000 distinct CDR3 sequences, roughly a tenth seen once. Sequenced: whole blood. The chain combines TRBV29-1 with TRBJ1-1; 7 positions match TRBD1. This TCR derives from an adult who was a healthcare worker with PCR-confirmed SARS-CoV-2 infection or an uninfected control (not recorded which). The CDR3 bases are TGCAGCGGCCGGGACAGCTCGGGGAGGACTGAAGCTTTCTTT. This codes for CSGRDSSGRTEAFF. Full variable domain (missing parts from reference TRBV29-1 and TRBJ1-1): SAVISQKPSRDICQRGTSLTIQCQVDSQVTMMFWYRQQPGQSLTLIATANQGSEATYESGFVIDKFPISRPNLTFSTLTVSNMSPEDSSIYLCSGRDSSGRTEAFFGQGTRLTVV.